This is a list of T cell receptor beta chains from one sample in a study of cytomegalovirus exposure and HLA in healthy donors. Produced via immunoSEQ multiplex PCR; TCRdb's table is partial and in-frame only. The profile shows 95,000 or so clones, 81% of them singletons. The sample consisted of PBMCs. These receptor sequences come from a woman aged 65 to 85 in good health and CMV-seropositive. The CDR3 runs from the conserved cysteine through the conserved F or W. A D gene is named only where the DNA matches it firmly. Where a row states a size, it is once, few, many or the class of an expanded clone; other rows omit it.

j_call clone_size v_call d_call cdr3_aa cdr3_nt
TRBJ1-2 NA TRBV28 TRBD1 CASSRRTGNYGYTF TGTGCCAGCAGCCGAAGGACAGGGAACTATGGCTACACCTTC
TRBJ2-7 NA TRBV2 TRBD2 CASTPSGNYEQYF TGTGCCAGCACTCCTAGCGGGAATTACGAGCAGTACTTC
TRBJ2-3 NA TRBV7-2 NA CASSFAPTTDTQYF TGTGCCAGCAGCTTCGCCCCTACCACAGATACGCAGTATTTT
TRBJ2-7 NA TRBV27 TRBD2 CASSPSGYEQYF TGTGCCAGCAGCCCTAGCGGCTACGAGCAGTACTTC
TRBJ1-2 NA TRBV4-2 NA CASSQGQAGGYTF TGTGCCAGCAGCCAAGGACAGGCGGGTGGCTACACCTTC
TRBJ2-2 NA TRBV5-4 TRBD2 CASSPGGWNTGELFF TGTGCCAGCAGCCCGGGGGGGTGGAACACCGGGGAGCTGTTTTTT
TRBJ1-1 NA TRBV19 NA CASTIGGDSRTEAFF TGTGCCAGTACCATCGGGGGGGATAGTCGGACTGAAGCTTTCTTT
TRBJ1-2 NA TRBV19 NA CASSPSGIPYGYTF TGTGCCAGTAGTCCGTCAGGGATTCCCTATGGCTACACCTTC
TRBJ2-1 NA TRBV7-2 TRBD2 CASSFLTSGRYWGDEQFF TGTGCCAGCAGCTTCCTCACTAGCGGGAGGTATTGGGGGGATGAGCAGTTCTTC
TRBJ2-2 NA TRBV5-1 TRBD1 CASSVQGTNTGELFF TGCGCCAGCAGCGTACAGGGGACGAACACCGGGGAGCTGTTTTTT
TRBJ1-5 few TRBV19 TRBD1 CASSGTGNQPQHF TGTGCCAGTAGTGGGACAGGGAATCAGCCCCAGCACTTT
TRBJ2-1 NA TRBV5-1 TRBD2 CASSLVSGRGNEQFF TGCGCCAGCAGCTTGGTTAGCGGGAGGGGAAATGAGCAGTTCTTC
TRBJ1-2 NA TRBV7-9 NA CASSPDSWYGYTF TGTGCCAGCAGCCCGGACAGTTGGTATGGCTACACCTTC
TRBJ1-1 NA TRBV4-2 NA CASSQGGSGVNTEAFF TGTGCCAGCAGCCAAGGGGGATCGGGAGTGAACACTGAAGCTTTCTTT
TRBJ1-6 once TRBV7-3 NA CASSLRTETPLHF TGTGCCAGCAGCTTAAGGACAGAAACACCCCTCCACTTT
TRBJ2-7 NA TRBV19 NA CASRATDSYEQYF TGTGCCAGTAGAGCGACAGACTCCTACGAGCAGTACTTC
TRBJ1-5 NA TRBV5-8 NA CASSFRGKPQHF TGTGCCAGCAGCTTCAGGGGAAAGCCCCAGCATTTT
TRBJ1-2 NA TRBV6-5 NA CASSSMTGSDYGYTF TGTGCCAGCAGTTCCATGACAGGATCGGACTATGGCTACACCTTC
TRBJ2-7 NA TRBV18 NA CASSPPGYPSEQYF TGTGCCAGCTCACCACCGGGCTACCCCTCCGAGCAGTACTTC
TRBJ2-3 NA TRBV18 NA CASSLTRDSTDTQYF TGTGCCAGCTCACTGACTAGAGATAGCACAGATACGCAGTATTTT
TRBJ2-3 few TRBV4-3 NA CASSQDVRPQTSTDTQYF TGCGCCAGCAGCCAAGATGTAAGACCTCAGACTAGCACAGATACGCAGTATTTT
TRBJ2-1 NA TRBV6-4 TRBD2 CASGFSGSNEQFF TGTGCCAGCGGATTTAGCGGGAGCAATGAGCAGTTCTTC
TRBJ2-3 NA TRBV19 TRBD1 CASSTRTGMKTQYF TGTGCCAGTAGTACGAGGACAGGGATGAAGACGCAGTATTTT
TRBJ2-1 NA TRBV7-9 TRBD2 CASSFAGGPGNEQFF TGTGCCAGCAGCTTCGCGGGAGGGCCCGGAAATGAGCAGTTCTTC